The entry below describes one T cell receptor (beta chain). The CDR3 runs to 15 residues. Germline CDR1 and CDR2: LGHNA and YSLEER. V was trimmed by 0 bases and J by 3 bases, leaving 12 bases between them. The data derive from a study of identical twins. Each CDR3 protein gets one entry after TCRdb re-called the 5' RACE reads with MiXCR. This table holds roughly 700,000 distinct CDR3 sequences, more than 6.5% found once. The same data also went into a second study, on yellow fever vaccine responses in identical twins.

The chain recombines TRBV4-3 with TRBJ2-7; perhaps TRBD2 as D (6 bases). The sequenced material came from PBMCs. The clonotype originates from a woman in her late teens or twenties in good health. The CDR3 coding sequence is TGCGCCAGCAGCCAAGATAGTGGCGGGAACTACGAGCAGTACTTC. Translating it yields CASSQDSGGNYEQYF.